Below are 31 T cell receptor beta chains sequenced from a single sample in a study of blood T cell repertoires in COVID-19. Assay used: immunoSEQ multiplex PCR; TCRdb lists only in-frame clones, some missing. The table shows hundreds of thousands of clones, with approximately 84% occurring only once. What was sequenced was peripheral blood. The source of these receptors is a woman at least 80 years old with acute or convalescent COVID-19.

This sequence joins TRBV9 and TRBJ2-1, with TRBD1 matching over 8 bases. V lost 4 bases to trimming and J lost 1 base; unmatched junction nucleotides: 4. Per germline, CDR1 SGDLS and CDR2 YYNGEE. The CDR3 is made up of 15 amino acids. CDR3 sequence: CASSPQGASYNEQFF. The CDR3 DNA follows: TGTGCCAGCAGCCCCCAGGGGGCATCCTACAATGAGCAGTTCTTC.

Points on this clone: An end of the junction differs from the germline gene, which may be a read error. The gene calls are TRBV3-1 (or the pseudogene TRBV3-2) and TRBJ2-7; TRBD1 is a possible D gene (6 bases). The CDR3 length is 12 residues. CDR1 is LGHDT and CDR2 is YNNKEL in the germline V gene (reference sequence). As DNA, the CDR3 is TGTGCCAGCAGCCAAGAATGGGGGCTTCGGAACTTC. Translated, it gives CASSQEWGLRNF.

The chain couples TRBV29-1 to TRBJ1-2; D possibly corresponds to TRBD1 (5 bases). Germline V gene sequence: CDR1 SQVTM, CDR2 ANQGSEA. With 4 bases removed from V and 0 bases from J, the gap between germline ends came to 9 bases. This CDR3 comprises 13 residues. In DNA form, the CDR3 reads TGCAGCGTTGTGCGGGGCACTAACTATGGCTACACCTTC. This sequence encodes CSVVRGTNYGYTF.

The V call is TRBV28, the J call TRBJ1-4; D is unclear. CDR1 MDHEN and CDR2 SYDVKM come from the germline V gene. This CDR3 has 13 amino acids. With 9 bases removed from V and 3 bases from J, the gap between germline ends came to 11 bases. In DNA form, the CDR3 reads TGTGCCAGTGGAGCAGCTTCTAATGAAAAACTGTTTTTT. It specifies CASGAASNEKLFF.

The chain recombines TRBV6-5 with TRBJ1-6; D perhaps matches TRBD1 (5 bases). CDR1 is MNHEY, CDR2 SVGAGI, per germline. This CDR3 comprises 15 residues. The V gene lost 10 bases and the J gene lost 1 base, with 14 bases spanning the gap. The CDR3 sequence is CATPGGGSYNSPLHF. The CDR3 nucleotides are TGTGCCACCCCGGGGGGGGGTTCCTATAATTCACCCCTCCACTTT.

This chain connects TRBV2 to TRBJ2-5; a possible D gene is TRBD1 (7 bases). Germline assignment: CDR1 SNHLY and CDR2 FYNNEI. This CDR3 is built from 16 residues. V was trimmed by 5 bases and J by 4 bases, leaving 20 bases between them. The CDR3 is CASSLSTGRQGETQYF. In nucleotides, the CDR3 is TGTGCCAGCAGTCTTTCGACAGGGAGGCAGGGAGAGACCCAGTACTTC.

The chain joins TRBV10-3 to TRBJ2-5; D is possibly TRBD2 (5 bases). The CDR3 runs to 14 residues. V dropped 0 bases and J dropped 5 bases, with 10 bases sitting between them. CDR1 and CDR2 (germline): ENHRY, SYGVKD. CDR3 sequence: CAISESTGVETQYF. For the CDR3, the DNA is TGTGCCATCAGTGAGTCGACCGGGGTGGAGACCCAGTACTTC.

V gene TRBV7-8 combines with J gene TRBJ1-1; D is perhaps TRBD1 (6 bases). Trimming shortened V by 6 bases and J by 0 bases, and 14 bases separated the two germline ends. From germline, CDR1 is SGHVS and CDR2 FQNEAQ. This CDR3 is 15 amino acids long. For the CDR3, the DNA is TGTGCCAGCAGAGGTCGGCAGGGGATGAACACTGAAGCTTTCTTT. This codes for CASRGRQGMNTEAFF.

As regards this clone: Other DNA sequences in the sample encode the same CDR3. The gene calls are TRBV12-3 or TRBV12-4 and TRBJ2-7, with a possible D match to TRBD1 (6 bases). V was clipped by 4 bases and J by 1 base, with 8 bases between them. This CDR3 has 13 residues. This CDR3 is CASSSDSSYEQYF. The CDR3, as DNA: TGTGCCAGCAGTTCGGACAGTTCCTACGAGCAGTACTTC.

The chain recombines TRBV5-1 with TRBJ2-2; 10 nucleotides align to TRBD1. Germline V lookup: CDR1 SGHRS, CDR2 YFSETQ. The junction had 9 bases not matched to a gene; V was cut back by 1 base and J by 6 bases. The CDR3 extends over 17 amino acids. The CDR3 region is CASSLFFGTGVAGELFF. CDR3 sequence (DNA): TGCGCCAGCAGCTTGTTCTTCGGGACAGGGGTTGCCGGGGAGCTGTTTTTT.

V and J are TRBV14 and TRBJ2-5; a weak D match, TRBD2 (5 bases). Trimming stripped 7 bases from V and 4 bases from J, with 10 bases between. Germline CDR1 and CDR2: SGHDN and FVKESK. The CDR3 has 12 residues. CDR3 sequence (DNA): TGTGCCAGCATGGGCGGAGGAGAGACCCAGTACTTC. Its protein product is CASMGGGETQYF.

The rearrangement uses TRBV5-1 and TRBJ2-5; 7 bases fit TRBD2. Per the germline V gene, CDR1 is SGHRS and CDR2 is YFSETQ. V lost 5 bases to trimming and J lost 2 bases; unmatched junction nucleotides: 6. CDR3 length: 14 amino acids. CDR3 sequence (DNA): TGCGCCAGCAGTCAAAGGACTAGACAAGAGACCCAGTACTTC. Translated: CASSQRTRQETQYF.

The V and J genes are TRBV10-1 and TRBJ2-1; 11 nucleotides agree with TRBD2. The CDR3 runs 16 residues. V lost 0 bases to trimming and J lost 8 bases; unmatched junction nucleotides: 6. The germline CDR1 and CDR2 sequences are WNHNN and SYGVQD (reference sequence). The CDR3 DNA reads TGCGCCAGCAGTGAGTCGGCTAGCGGGAGGTTGGATGAGCAGTTCTTC. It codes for CASSESASGRLDEQFF.

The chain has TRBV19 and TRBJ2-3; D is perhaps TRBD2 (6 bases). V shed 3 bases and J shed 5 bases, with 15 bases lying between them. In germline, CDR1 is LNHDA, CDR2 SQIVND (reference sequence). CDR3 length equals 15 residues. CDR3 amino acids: CASSIGGFGEDTQYF. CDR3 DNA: TGTGCCAGTAGTATCGGAGGGTTCGGGGAAGATACGCAGTATTTT.

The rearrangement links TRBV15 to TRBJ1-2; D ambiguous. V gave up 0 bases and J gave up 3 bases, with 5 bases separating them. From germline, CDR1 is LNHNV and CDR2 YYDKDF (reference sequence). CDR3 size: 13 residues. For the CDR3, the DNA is TGTGCCACCAGCAGAGATCTTGACTATGGCTACACCTTC. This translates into CATSRDLDYGYTF.

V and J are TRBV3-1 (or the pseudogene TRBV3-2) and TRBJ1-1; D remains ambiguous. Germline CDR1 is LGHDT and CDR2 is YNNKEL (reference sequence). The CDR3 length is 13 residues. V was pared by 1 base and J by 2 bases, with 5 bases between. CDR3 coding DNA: TGTGCCAGCAGCCAAGTTGGCAACACTGAAGCTTTCTTT. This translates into CASSQVGNTEAFF.

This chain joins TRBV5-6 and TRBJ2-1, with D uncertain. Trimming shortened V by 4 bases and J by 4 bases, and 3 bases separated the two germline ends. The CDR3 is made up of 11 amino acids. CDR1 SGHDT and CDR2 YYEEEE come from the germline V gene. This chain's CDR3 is CASSQYNEQFF. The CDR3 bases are TGTGCCAGCAGCCAATACAATGAGCAGTTCTTC.

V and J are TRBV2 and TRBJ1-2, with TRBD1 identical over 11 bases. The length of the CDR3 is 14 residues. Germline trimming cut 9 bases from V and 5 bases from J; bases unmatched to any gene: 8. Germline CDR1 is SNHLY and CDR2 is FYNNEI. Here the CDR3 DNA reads TGTGCCAGACGGCTTGGGACAGGGGGTTATGGCTACACCTTC. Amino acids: CARRLGTGGYGYTF. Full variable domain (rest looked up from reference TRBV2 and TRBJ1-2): EPEVTQTPSHQVTQMGQEVILRCVPISNHLYFYWYRQILGQKVEFLVSFYNNEISEKSEIFDDQFSVERPDGSNFTLKIRSTKLEDSAMYFCARRLGTGGYGYTFGSGTRLTVV.

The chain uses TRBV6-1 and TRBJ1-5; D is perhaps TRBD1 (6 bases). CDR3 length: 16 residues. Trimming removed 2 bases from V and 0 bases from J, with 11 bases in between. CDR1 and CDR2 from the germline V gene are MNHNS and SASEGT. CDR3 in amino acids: CASSEIGGFSNQPQHF. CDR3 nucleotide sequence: TGTGCCAGCAGTGAAATAGGGGGTTTTAGCAATCAGCCCCAGCATTTT.

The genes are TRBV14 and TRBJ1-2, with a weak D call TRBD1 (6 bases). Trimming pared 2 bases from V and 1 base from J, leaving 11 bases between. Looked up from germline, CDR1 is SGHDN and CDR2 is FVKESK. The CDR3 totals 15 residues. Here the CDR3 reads CASSQKTGHNYGYTF. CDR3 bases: TGTGCCAGCAGCCAAAAGACAGGCCATAACTATGGCTACACCTTC.

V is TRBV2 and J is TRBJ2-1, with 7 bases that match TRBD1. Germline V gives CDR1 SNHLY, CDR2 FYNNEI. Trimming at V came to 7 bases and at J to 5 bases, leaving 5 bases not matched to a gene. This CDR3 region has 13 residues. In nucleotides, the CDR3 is TGTGCCAGCATCTTAGACAGGGACAATGAGCAGTTCTTC. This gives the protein CASILDRDNEQFF.

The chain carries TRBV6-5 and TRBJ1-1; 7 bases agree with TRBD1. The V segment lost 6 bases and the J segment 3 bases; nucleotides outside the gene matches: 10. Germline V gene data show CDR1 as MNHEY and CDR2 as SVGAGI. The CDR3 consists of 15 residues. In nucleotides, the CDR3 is TGTGCCAGCAGAAGAGGGACAGTCAGTTACACTGAAGCTTTCTTT. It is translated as CASRRGTVSYTEAFF.

This chain's CDR3 is CASSFDSQADGYTF. Here the CDR3 DNA reads TGCGCCAGCAGCTTTGACAGCCAAGCCGACGGCTACACCTTC. V gene TRBV5-1 combines with J gene TRBJ1-2; maybe TRBD1 (5 bases). CDR3 length: 14 amino acids. The germline V and J ends were trimmed by 2 bases and 8 bases, with 16 bases remaining between them. Germline CDR1 reads SGHRS; CDR2 reads YFSETQ.

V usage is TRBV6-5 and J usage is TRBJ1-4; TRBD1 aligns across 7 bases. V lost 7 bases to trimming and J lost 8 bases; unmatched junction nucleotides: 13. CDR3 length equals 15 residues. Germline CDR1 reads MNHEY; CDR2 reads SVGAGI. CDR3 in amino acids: CASNGRQGIEEKLFF. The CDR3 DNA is TGTGCCAGCAATGGGAGACAGGGAATTGAAGAAAAACTGTTTTTT.

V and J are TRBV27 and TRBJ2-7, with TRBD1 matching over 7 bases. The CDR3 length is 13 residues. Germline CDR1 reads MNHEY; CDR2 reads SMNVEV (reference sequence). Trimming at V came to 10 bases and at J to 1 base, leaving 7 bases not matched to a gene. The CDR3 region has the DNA TGTGCCACCCGTGAGACAGGGTCCTACGAGCAGTACTTC. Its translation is CATRETGSYEQYF.

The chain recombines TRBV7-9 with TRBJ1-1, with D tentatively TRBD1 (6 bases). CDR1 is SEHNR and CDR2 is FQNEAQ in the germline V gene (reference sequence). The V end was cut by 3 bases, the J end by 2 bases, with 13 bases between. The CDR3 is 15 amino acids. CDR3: CASSFGTGGNTEAFF. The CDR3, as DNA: TGTGCCAGCAGCTTTGGGACGGGGGGCAACACTGAAGCTTTCTTT.

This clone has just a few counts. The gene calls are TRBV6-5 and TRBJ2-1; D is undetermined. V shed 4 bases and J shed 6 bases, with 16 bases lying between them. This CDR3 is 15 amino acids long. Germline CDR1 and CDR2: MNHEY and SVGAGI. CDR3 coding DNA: TGTGCCAGCAGTTCCTTAGCCGGCGGTCGCAATGAGCAGTTCTTC. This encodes CASSSLAGGRNEQFF.

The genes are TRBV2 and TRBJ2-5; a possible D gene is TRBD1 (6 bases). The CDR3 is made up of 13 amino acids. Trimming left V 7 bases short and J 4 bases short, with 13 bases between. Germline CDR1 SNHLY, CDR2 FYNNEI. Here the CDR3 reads CASNRVSGETQYF. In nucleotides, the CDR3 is TGTGCCAGCAACAGGGTATCGGGAGAGACCCAGTACTTC.

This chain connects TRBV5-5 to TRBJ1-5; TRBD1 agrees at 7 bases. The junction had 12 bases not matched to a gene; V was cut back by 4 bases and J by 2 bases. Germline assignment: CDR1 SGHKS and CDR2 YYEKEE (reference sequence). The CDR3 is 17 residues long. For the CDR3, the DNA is TGTGCCAGCAGCCCTCAGGGGACAGCGACCGGCAATCAGCCCCAGCATTTT. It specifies CASSPQGTATGNQPQHF.

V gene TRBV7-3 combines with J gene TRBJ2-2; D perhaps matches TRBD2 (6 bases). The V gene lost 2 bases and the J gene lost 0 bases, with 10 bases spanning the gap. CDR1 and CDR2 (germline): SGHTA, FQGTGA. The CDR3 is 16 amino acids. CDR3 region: CASSLDGGSNTGELFF. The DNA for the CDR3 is TGTGCCAGCAGCTTAGACGGAGGGTCGAACACCGGGGAGCTGTTTTTT.

The CDR3 region has the DNA TGTGCCAGCTCCTTCTCGGGGACTAATGAAAAACTGTTTTTT. Its protein product is CASSFSGTNEKLFF. V is TRBV25-1 and J is TRBJ1-4; D remains ambiguous. Trimming stripped 8 bases from V and 2 bases from J, with 12 bases between. This CDR3 comprises 14 residues. Germline assignment: CDR1 MGHDK and CDR2 SYGVNS.